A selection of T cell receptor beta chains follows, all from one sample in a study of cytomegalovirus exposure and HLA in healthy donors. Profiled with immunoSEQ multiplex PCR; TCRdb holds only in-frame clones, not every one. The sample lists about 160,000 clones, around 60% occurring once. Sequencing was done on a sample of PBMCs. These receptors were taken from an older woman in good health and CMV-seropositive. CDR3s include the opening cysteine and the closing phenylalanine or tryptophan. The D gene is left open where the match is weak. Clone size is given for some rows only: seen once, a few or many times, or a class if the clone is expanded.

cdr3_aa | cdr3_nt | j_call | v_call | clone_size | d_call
CASSPSRGYNEQFF | TGTGCCAGCAGCCCCTCCCGGGGTTACAATGAGCAGTTCTTC | TRBJ2-1 | TRBV9 | NA | NA
CASSLRQGTGNTIYF | TGTGCCAGCAGCCTCAGACAGGGAACTGGAAACACCATATATTTT | TRBJ1-3 | TRBV11-3 | NA | TRBD1
CATSRVLAGGETQYF | TGTGCCACCAGCAGAGTACTAGCGGGAGGGGAGACCCAGTACTTC | TRBJ2-5 | TRBV15 | NA | TRBD2
CASSGRTQRSYEQYF | TGCGCCAGCAGCGGGAGGACTCAGAGATCCTACGAGCAGTACTTC | TRBJ2-7 | TRBV10-2 | NA | TRBD2
CASSPRTDEYVTDTQYF | TGTGCCAGCAGCCCGCGGACAGACGAATACGTAACAGATACGCAGTATTTT | TRBJ2-3 | TRBV11-3 | NA | NA
CASSSGQGNQPQHF | TGTGCCAGCAGTTCTGGACAGGGCAATCAGCCCCAGCATTTT | TRBJ1-5 | TRBV6-6 | NA | TRBD1
CASSLTSGRAGDTGELFF | TGCGCCAGCAGCTTGACTAGCGGGAGGGCCGGGGACACCGGGGAGCTGTTTTTT | TRBJ2-2 | TRBV5-1 | NA | TRBD2
CASSRTGDSNQPQHF | TGCGCCAGCAGCCGGACAGGGGATAGCAATCAGCCCCAGCATTTT | TRBJ1-5 | TRBV5-1 | NA | TRBD1
CACGQSNEKLFF | TGTGCCTGCGGACAGTCAAATGAAAAACTGTTTTTT | TRBJ1-4 | TRBV30 | NA | NA
CSVPPGLAGGTSYNEQFF | TGCAGCGTTCCGCCGGGACTAGCGGGAGGGACCTCCTACAATGAGCAGTTCTTC | TRBJ2-1 | TRBV29-1 | NA | TRBD2
CASSLMGQGAGEQYF | TGTGCCAGCAGTTTAATGGGTCAGGGGGCTGGCGAGCAGTACTTC | TRBJ2-7 | TRBV28 | few | TRBD1
CASSEYMGARNTGELFF | TGTGCCAGCAGTGAATATATGGGGGCTAGGAACACCGGGGAGCTGTTTTTT | TRBJ2-2 | TRBV2 | NA | NA
CSVLDRGIGYTF | TGCAGCGTTTTGGACAGGGGAATCGGCTACACCTTC | TRBJ1-2 | TRBV29-1 | few | TRBD1
CASSSPGEETQYF | TGTGCCAGCAGTTCCCCAGGGGAGGAGACCCAGTACTTC | TRBJ2-5 | TRBV28 | NA | NA
CASSEGQVSDTQYF | TGTGCCAGTAGTGAAGGACAGGTTTCAGATACGCAGTATTTT | TRBJ2-3 | TRBV19 | NA | TRBD1
CASSFNRNTEAFF | TGTGCCAGCAGTTTTAATAGGAACACTGAAGCTTTCTTT | TRBJ1-1 | TRBV28 | NA | NA
CASSIGATGPYEQYF | TGTGCCAGTAGTATAGGGGCGACAGGGCCCTACGAGCAGTACTTC | TRBJ2-7 | TRBV19 | few | TRBD1
CASSSTGTEAFF | TGTGCCAGCAGTTCCACCGGGACTGAAGCTTTCTTT | TRBJ1-1 | TRBV28 | NA | NA
CASSPVLAGTLYEQYF | TGTGCCAGCAGCCCAGTTCTAGCGGGAACACTCTACGAGCAGTACTTC | TRBJ2-7 | TRBV9 | few | TRBD2
CASSLSAAGDTQYF | TGTGCCAGCAGCTTGTCAGCCGCAGGAGATACGCAGTATTTT | TRBJ2-3 | TRBV7-2 | NA | NA
CASSISENTEAFF | TGCGCCAGCAGCATCTCAGAGAACACTGAAGCTTTCTTT | TRBJ1-1 | TRBV5-1 | NA | NA
CASSLAAGGPSNTGELFF | TGTGCCAGCAGCTTAGCGGCGGGAGGACCTTCGAACACCGGGGAGCTGTTTTTT | TRBJ2-2 | TRBV7-6 | NA | TRBD2
CASSQSRLNRGGTQYF | TGCGCCAGCAGCCAGAGCCGACTAAATCGGGGGGGGACCCAGTACTTC | TRBJ2-5 | TRBV4-3 | once | TRBD2
CASSPGNNQPQHF | TGTGCCAGTAGTCCTGGCAACAATCAGCCCCAGCATTTT | TRBJ1-5 | TRBV19 | NA | NA
CASSLGLSYNEQFF | TGTGCCAGCAGCTTGGGACTCTCCTACAATGAGCAGTTCTTC | TRBJ2-1 | TRBV7-3 | NA | NA
CASRRTGVGEKLFF | TGTGCCAGCAGGCGCACAGGGGTGGGGGAAAAACTGTTTTTT | TRBJ1-4 | TRBV28 | NA | TRBD1
CASSRGLAGANYEQYF | TGTGCCAGCAGCCGAGGACTAGCGGGAGCCAACTACGAGCAGTACTTC | TRBJ2-7 | TRBV27 | NA | TRBD2
CASSFVAYNEQFF | TGTGCCAGCAGCTTTGTAGCCTACAATGAGCAGTTCTTC | TRBJ2-1 | TRBV7-2 | NA | NA
CASSFRGLGSQETQYF | TGTGCCAGCAGCTTCAGGGGTTTGGGGAGCCAAGAGACCCAGTACTTC | TRBJ2-5 | TRBV7-8 | few | NA
CASRLQGDTEAFF | TGTGCCAGCAGGTTACAGGGTGACACTGAAGCTTTCTTT | TRBJ1-1 | TRBV5-6 | NA | NA
CAISESAGLDSYEQYF | TGTGCCATCAGTGAGTCGGCAGGGCTCGACTCCTACGAGCAGTACTTC | TRBJ2-7 | TRBV10-3 | NA | NA
CASMMQGAYEQYF | TGTGCCAGTATGATGCAGGGGGCCTACGAGCAGTACTTC | TRBJ2-7 | TRBV28 | few | TRBD1
CASSHGGTSPLHF | TGTGCCAGCAGCCACGGCGGTACTTCACCCCTCCACTTT | TRBJ1-6 | TRBV5-4 | once | NA
CAGSSDSPGDEKLFF | TGTGCCGGCAGCTCAGACAGCCCGGGGGATGAAAAACTGTTTTTT | TRBJ1-4 | TRBV7-9 | once | NA
CASSKHRTGNTEAFF | TGTGCCAGTAGTAAACACAGGACGGGGAACACTGAAGCTTTCTTT | TRBJ1-1 | TRBV19 | NA | NA
CASSIYGDQETQYF | TGTGCCAGTAGTATTTACGGAGACCAAGAGACCCAGTACTTC | TRBJ2-5 | TRBV19 | few | NA
CASSLWGFQETQYF | TGTGCCAGCAGTTTATGGGGCTTCCAAGAGACCCAGTACTTC | TRBJ2-5 | TRBV28 | NA | NA
CAWDQGDNSPLHF | TGTGCCTGGGACCAGGGCGATAATTCACCCCTCCACTTT | TRBJ1-6 | TRBV30 | NA | NA
CASSSGTRQETQYF | TGCGCCAGCAGCTCGGGGACTAGGCAAGAGACCCAGTACTTC | TRBJ2-5 | TRBV5-1 | NA | TRBD2
CAIKTGLWPNNEQFF | TGTGCCATTAAGACGGGACTATGGCCCAATAATGAGCAGTTCTTC | TRBJ2-1 | TRBV30 | NA | TRBD2
CASSPPYPVNTGELFF | TGTGCCAGCTCACCACCGTATCCGGTGAACACCGGGGAGCTGTTTTTT | TRBJ2-2 | TRBV18 | NA | NA
CASGQGRTNEKLFF | TGTGCCAGTGGACAGGGGCGAACTAATGAAAAACTGTTTTTT | TRBJ1-4 | TRBV19 | few | TRBD1
CASSQESYTEAFF | TGCGCCAGCAGCCAAGAGAGCTACACTGAAGCTTTCTTT | TRBJ1-1 | TRBV4-1 | NA | NA